Listed here are 19 T cell receptor beta chains from one sample, sequenced in a study of T-cell memory formation after mild COVID-19. A single record per CDR3 protein comes from TCRdb applying MiXCR to the 5' RACE reads. The sample has more than 70,000 distinct CDR3 sequences, approximately 13% seen once. The source material was PBMCs or a T cell subset sorted from them (not recorded which). The receptor set was obtained from an adult woman who had mild COVID-19 (a few samples of this study predate the infection). Cell type and time point are not known.

The gene calls are TRBV29-1 and TRBJ1-1; the D is unclear. Germline V gives CDR1 SQVTM, CDR2 ANQGSEA. This CDR3 has 11 amino acids. Trimming left V 4 bases short and J 0 bases short, with 3 bases between. The CDR3 DNA reads TGCAGCGTTGGTGTGAACACTGAAGCTTTCTTT. Its translation is CSVGVNTEAFF.

This sequence joins TRBV7-9 and TRBJ2-3; 11 nucleotides agree with TRBD2. Germline CDR1 is SEHNR and CDR2 is FQNEAQ (reference sequence). Trimming took 6 bases from V and 0 from J; bases not matched to a gene: 11. The CDR3 length is 18 residues. In nucleotides, the CDR3 is TGTGCCAGCAGTGCCGGGACTAGCGGAAGAATTAGCACAGATACGCAGTATTTT. Its protein is CASSAGTSGRISTDTQYF.

The sample holds a few counts of this clonotype. The gene calls are TRBV7-9 and TRBJ2-5; no definite D call. Between the trimmed V and J ends, which lost 7 bases and 2 bases, there was a span of 2 bases. CDR1 is SEHNR, CDR2 FQNEAQ, per germline (reference sequence). CDR3 length: 10 amino acids. The CDR3 DNA sequence: TGTGCCAGCACACAAGAGACCCAGTACTTC. Protein product: CASTQETQYF.

This chain connects TRBV30 to TRBJ2-1, with D hard to call. Trimming took 3 bases from V and 8 from J, leaving 8 bases between them. The CDR3 has 11 residues. CDR1 and CDR2 from the germline V gene are GTSNPN and SVGIG (reference sequence). Here the CDR3 reads CAWSQRDEQFF. CDR3 bases: TGTGCCTGGAGCCAAAGGGATGAGCAGTTCTTC.

This clonotype has ten or more counts. The V call is TRBV7-9, the J call TRBJ2-7; TRBD1 might be the D (5 bases). Germline CDR1 and CDR2: SEHNR and FQNEAQ (reference sequence). The V end was cut by 5 bases, the J end by 2 bases, with 16 bases between. The CDR3 is made up of 15 amino acids. The CDR3 sequence: CASSPDSYSPYEQYF. The CDR3 DNA follows: TGTGCCAGCAGCCCCGACAGCTACTCACCCTACGAGCAGTACTTC.

The V and J genes are TRBV5-6 and TRBJ2-5; D is perhaps TRBD1 or TRBD2 (6 bases each). CDR3 length: 16 amino acids. Germline V gene data show CDR1 as SGHDT and CDR2 as YYEEEE. Trimming took 1 base from V and 1 from J, leaving 14 bases between them. The CDR3 DNA is TGTGCCAGCAGCTTGTCAGGGGACTCAATCCAAGAGACCCAGTACTTC. It translates to CASSLSGDSIQETQYF.

This clonotype was seen more than once but under ten times. The chain couples TRBV6-2 or TRBV6-3 to TRBJ2-3; no clear D gene. Trimming removed 5 bases at V and 2 bases at J, with 14 bases between. The CDR3 totals 15 residues. Germline V gene lookup returns CDR1 MNHEY and CDR2 SVGEGT. The CDR3 loop reads CASSPQAELTDTQYF. In DNA form, the CDR3 reads TGTGCCAGCAGTCCTCAGGCGGAACTCACAGATACGCAGTATTTT.

Of note for this clonotype: Because the CDR3 is missing its conserved closing phenylalanine or tryptophan, this is likely a read error. The chain couples TRBV7-6 to TRBJ1-1; the match to TRBD1 covers 7 bases. The CDR3 is made up of 17 amino acids. The germline gives CDR1 SGHVS, CDR2 FNYEAQ. With 0 bases clipped from V and 0 bases from J, the junction kept 7 bases outside the gene matches. The CDR3, as DNA: TGTGCCAGCAGCTTAGCGGATACGACAGGGTTGAACACTGAAGCTTTCCTT. It specifies CASSLADTTGLNTEAFL.

In its sample, this clonotype was seen a few times. The J gene is TRBJ1-1, the V gene TRBV4-1; D may be TRBD1 (6 bases). This CDR3 has 16 residues. The germline V and J ends were trimmed by 4 bases and 3 bases, with 18 bases remaining between them. CDR1 and CDR2 (germline): MGHRA, YSYEKL. CDR3 DNA: TGCGCCAGCAGCCGGTCTCAGGGGTTAGGTGACACTGAAGCTTTCTTT. Residues: CASSRSQGLGDTEAFF.

The V and J genes are TRBV27 and TRBJ2-3; TRBD1 might be the D (5 bases). Between the trimmed V and J ends, which lost 6 bases and 2 bases, there was a span of 12 bases. Germline values: CDR1 MNHEY, CDR2 SMNVEV (reference sequence). This CDR3 contains 14 residues. In DNA, the CDR3 is TGTGCCAGCAGCCCGTTAGGGGACACAGATACGCAGTATTTT. Encoded protein: CASSPLGDTDTQYF.

This clonotype has just a few counts. The V gene is TRBV15, the J gene TRBJ1-5, with TRBD1 matching over 11 bases. V was clipped by 3 bases and J by 6 bases; unmatched bases: 10. CDR3 size: 17 residues. Per germline, CDR1 LNHNV and CDR2 YYDKDF (reference sequence). CDR3 region: CATSSGQGAAVGQPQHF. The CDR3 region has the DNA TGTGCCACCAGCAGTGGACAGGGGGCTGCCGTAGGTCAGCCCCAGCATTTT. Drawing the rest from reference TRBV15 and TRBJ1-5, the complete variable domain is DAMVIQNPRYQVTQFGKPVTLSCSQTLNHNVMYWYQQKSSQAPKLLFHYYDKDFNNEADTPDNFQSRRPNTSFCFLDIRSPGLGDTAMYLCATSSGQGAAVGQPQHFGDGTRLSIL.

This clonotype has a count of ten or more. The rearrangement links TRBV7-8 to TRBJ1-2; D is unresolved. Trimming removed 1 base from V and 4 bases from J, with 7 bases in between. The CDR3 is 13 residues long. From germline, CDR1 is SGHVS and CDR2 FQNEAQ. The CDR3 DNA is TGTGCCAGCAGCTTAGGTTACACCTATGGCTACACCTTC. Its translation: CASSLGYTYGYTF. Variable domain in full (rest from reference TRBV7-8 and TRBJ1-2): GAGVSQSPRYKVAKRGQDVALRCDPISGHVSLFWYQQALGQGPEFLTYFQNEAQLDKSGLPSDRFFAERPEGSVSTLKIQRTQQEDSAVYLCASSLGYTYGYTFGSGTRLTVV.

This clonotype was seen more than once but under ten times. This chain connects TRBV27 to TRBJ2-2, with 7 bases identical to TRBD2. The CDR3 loop spans 15 amino acids. The germline gives CDR1 MNHEY, CDR2 SMNVEV (reference sequence). V dropped 6 bases and J dropped 4; count of bases not matched to a gene: 8. The CDR3 sequence is CASRGGGPRTGELFF. The CDR3 DNA follows: TGTGCCAGCAGGGGGGGAGGGCCGCGCACCGGGGAGCTGTTTTTT.

The chain couples TRBV20-1 to TRBJ1-1; the match to TRBD1 covers 9 bases. With 1 base clipped from V and 7 bases from J, the junction kept 7 bases outside the gene matches. Germline CDR1 is DFQATT and CDR2 is SNEGSKA (reference sequence). The CDR3 sequence is 14 residues long. CDR3 protein: CSARGVGQGNEAFF. The CDR3 DNA follows: TGCAGTGCTAGAGGGGTCGGACAGGGGAATGAAGCTTTCTTT.

V is TRBV5-1 and J is TRBJ1-1, with D tentatively TRBD1 (5 bases). Deletions cut 0 bases from V and 3 bases from J, with 12 bases between. The CDR3 sequence is 15 residues long. CDR1 is SGHRS, CDR2 YFSETQ, per germline. CDR3: CASSLGRGMDTEAFF. As DNA, the CDR3 is TGCGCCAGCAGCTTGGGGCGGGGGATGGACACTGAAGCTTTCTTT.

The V gene is TRBV24-1, the J gene TRBJ2-1; D unclear. V dropped 7 bases and J dropped 4 bases, with 13 bases sitting between them. From germline, CDR1 is KGHDR and CDR2 SFDVKD. The CDR3 spans 14 residues. As DNA, the CDR3 is TGTGCCACCAGGGGTAATGGGGTTTACAATGAGCAGTTCTTC. Amino acids: CATRGNGVYNEQFF.

There are a few counts of this clonotype. The chain couples TRBV4-1 to TRBJ2-7; D may be TRBD1 or TRBD2 (5 bases each). CDR1 and CDR2 (germline): MGHRA, YSYEKL. This CDR3 contains 14 residues. V was cut by 0 bases and J by 6 bases, with 12 bases left in between. CDR3 residues: CASSQDLPGTEQYF. In DNA form, the CDR3 reads TGCGCCAGCAGCCAAGATCTCCCGGGGACCGAGCAGTACTTC.

The chain combines TRBV11-2 with TRBJ2-3; 12 bases line up with TRBD2. The germline V gene has CDR1 SGHAT and CDR2 FQNNGV. There are 17 residues in the CDR3. V shed 4 bases and J 3 bases; nucleotides not matched to a gene: 8. CDR3 sequence reads: CASSSETSGSWTDTQYF. The CDR3 DNA sequence: TGTGCCAGCAGCTCCGAGACTAGCGGGAGTTGGACAGATACGCAGTATTTT.

The chain has TRBV15 and TRBJ2-5; D is unresolved. The CDR3 runs 14 residues. Germline CDR1 LNHNV, CDR2 YYDKDF (reference sequence). The V end lost 5 bases, the J end lost 4 bases, and 14 bases lay between the germline ends. Written as DNA, the CDR3 is TGTGCCACCAGCTCTTCCGGACGAAGAGAGACCCAGTACTTC. Protein product: CATSSSGRRETQYF.